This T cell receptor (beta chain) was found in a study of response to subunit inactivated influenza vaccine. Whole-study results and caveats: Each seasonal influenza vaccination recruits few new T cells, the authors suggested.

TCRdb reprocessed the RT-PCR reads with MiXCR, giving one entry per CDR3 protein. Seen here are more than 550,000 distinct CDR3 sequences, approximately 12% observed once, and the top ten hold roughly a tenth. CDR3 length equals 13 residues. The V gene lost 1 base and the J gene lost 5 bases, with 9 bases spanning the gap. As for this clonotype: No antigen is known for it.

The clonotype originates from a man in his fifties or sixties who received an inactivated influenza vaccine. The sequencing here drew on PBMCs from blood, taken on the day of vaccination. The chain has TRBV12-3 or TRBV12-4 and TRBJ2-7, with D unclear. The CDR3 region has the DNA TGTGCCAGCAGTTTAGGGCCGATGGACGAGCAGTACTTC. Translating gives CASSLGPMDEQYF.